The 6 T cell receptor beta chains reported below all come from one sample, sequenced in a study of cytomegalovirus exposure and HLA in healthy donors (dated by TCRdb to 2015 to 2018). The method was the immunoSEQ multiplex PCR assay. For the multiplex PCR, a mixture combining 60 forward primers for TCR Vbeta segments and 13 reverse primers for TCR Jbeta segments was used. Here the immuneACCESS table is served through TCRdb, limited to in-frame sequences with V and J called. Missing clones are a known gap in these copies; in checked studies unresolved V genes cover under half, and the rest lacks a known reason. This sample gives about 190,000 clones in total; roughly 75% of them show up just once. Approximately 4.8% of the sample belongs to the ten largest clones. The sample consisted of PBMCs. The receptors originated from a man younger than 40 in good health and CMV-seropositive.

This clone was counted a few times. The genes are TRBV9 and TRBJ2-7, with D perhaps TRBD2 (5 bases). Germline values: CDR1 SGDLS, CDR2 YYNGEE. The CDR3 is made up of 15 amino acids. V was cut by 2 bases and J by 1 base, with 13 bases left in between. In DNA, the CDR3 is TGTGCCAGCAGCGTTGGACGTCCGGGGTCCTACGAGCAGTACTTC. Its translation: CASSVGRPGSYEQYF.

The rearrangement joins TRBV6-5 to TRBJ2-7, with TRBD1 identical over 9 bases. With 6 bases clipped from V and 3 bases from J, the junction kept 6 bases outside the gene matches. The CDR3 runs 14 residues. Per germline, CDR1 MNHEY and CDR2 SVGAGI. Written as DNA, the CDR3 is TGTGCCAGCAGGAATGCGGGACAGGGCTACGAGCAGTACTTC. Its translation: CASRNAGQGYEQYF.

The chain has TRBV30 and TRBJ2-3, with 9 positions matching TRBD2. The CDR3 is 13 residues long. CDR1 and CDR2 from the germline V gene are GTSNPN and SVGIG (reference sequence). The V and J ends lost 4 bases and 10 bases, in that order; junction bases with no gene match: 9. For the CDR3, the DNA is TGTGCCTGGAACATAGCGGGAGCACGTCCGCAGTATTTT. Its translation: CAWNIAGARPQYF.

The CDR3 DNA sequence: TGTGCCAGCAGCTCCCCGTACAATGAGCAGTTCTTC. This encodes CASSSPYNEQFF. This chain uses TRBV11-2 with TRBJ2-1, with D unclear. The CDR3 loop spans 12 amino acids. CDR1 is SGHAT, CDR2 FQNNGV, per germline. The V end lost 4 bases, the J end lost 4 bases, and 5 bases lay between the germline ends. Looking up the rest from reference TRBV11-2 and TRBJ2-1 gives the full variable domain: EAGVAQSPRYKIIEKRQSVAFWCNPISGHATLYWYQQILGQGPKLLIQFQNNGVVDDSQLPKDRFSAERLKGVDSTLKIQPAKLEDSAVYLCASSSPYNEQFFGPGTRLTVL.

The chain carries TRBV30 and TRBJ1-3; the D is unclear. Germline CDR1 is GTSNPN and CDR2 is SVGIG (reference sequence). The CDR3 is 12 residues long. CDR3 loop: CAMGSSGNTIYF. DNA for the CDR3: TGTGCGATGGGGAGCTCTGGAAACACCATATATTTT.

This chain connects TRBV7-3 to TRBJ2-2; TRBD2 is a possible D gene (7 bases). CDR1 is SGHTA, CDR2 FQGTGA, per germline. The ends were cut back, 3 bases at V and 7 bases at J, with 21 bases in the middle. The CDR3 sequence is 17 residues long. The CDR3 region is CASSLASGGGAVGELFF. The DNA for the CDR3 is TGTGCCAGCAGCTTGGCCTCCGGAGGGGGGGCCGTCGGGGAGCTGTTTTTT.